The 27 T cell receptor beta chains below were found in one sample sequenced in a study of shared clonotypes between healthy human individuals (dated by TCRdb to the early 2020s). Preparation of the library involved the immunoSEQ multiplex PCR assay. TCRdb retrieved this table from immuneACCESS and kept in-frame rearrangements only. Not all clones are present; in checked studies, unresolved V genes account for under half, and no reason is known for the remainder. A total of approximately 2,300,000 clones appear in this sample, around 90% of them only once. The ten largest make up 0.37% of the sample. The sample was naive CD4+ T cells from PBMCs. The cell subset or site label corresponds to: CD45RA+ positively selected. The receptors here all came from a man younger than 35 in good health. Some clones in this sample may be carry-over from other donors' samples.

The chain joins TRBV7-9 to TRBJ2-3, with D perhaps TRBD1 (7 bases). The germline V gene encodes CDR1 SEHNR and CDR2 FQNEAQ (reference sequence). V shed 7 bases and J shed 3 bases, with 17 bases lying between them. CDR3 length: 15 amino acids. The CDR3 protein is CASTPQGGPTDTQYF. Written as DNA, the CDR3 is TGTGCCAGCACCCCCCAGGGGGGTCCTACAGATACGCAGTATTTT.

The CDR3 spells CASSGPLGQGARETQYF. CDR3 DNA sequence: TGTGCCAGCAGTGGCCCCCTTGGGCAGGGGGCTCGGGAGACCCAGTACTTC. The chain couples TRBV2 to TRBJ2-5; 8 bases map to TRBD1. V lost 4 bases to trimming and J lost 5 bases; unmatched junction nucleotides: 15. CDR1 is SNHLY and CDR2 is FYNNEI in the germline V gene. The CDR3 sequence is 17 residues long.

The chain joins TRBV5-6 to TRBJ1-3, with TRBD1 matching 9 bases. Per the germline V gene, CDR1 is SGHDT and CDR2 is YYEEEE. After removal of 2 bases from V and 0 bases from J, the junction contained 3 bases not matched to a gene. The CDR3 length is 16 residues. This CDR3 reads CASSFGQGRSGNTIYF. The CDR3 region has the DNA TGTGCCAGCAGCTTCGGACAGGGGCGCTCTGGAAACACCATATATTTT.

The V call is TRBV7-2, the J call TRBJ2-1; 7 positions match TRBD2. This CDR3 spans 13 amino acids. In germline, CDR1 is SGHTA, CDR2 FQGNSA. The V gene end was trimmed by 8 bases and the J gene end by 4 bases; junction bases not matched to a gene: 5. The chain's CDR3 is CASADSGYNEQFF. In DNA, the CDR3 is TGTGCCAGCGCGGATAGCGGGTACAATGAGCAGTTCTTC.

CDR3 DNA: TGTGCCATCAGTGAGTTCGTAGAAGGGAAACTGTTTTTT. Its translation: CAISEFVEGKLFF. V and J are TRBV10-3 and TRBJ1-4; D is unresolved. This CDR3 comprises 13 residues. Trimming removed 1 base at V and 11 bases at J, with 11 bases between. The germline V gene encodes CDR1 ENHRY and CDR2 SYGVKD.

The chain is built from TRBV6-1 and TRBJ1-5; maybe TRBD1 (5 bases). The V gene lost 8 bases and the J gene lost 0 bases, with 14 bases spanning the gap. Germline V gives CDR1 MNHNS, CDR2 SASEGT. This CDR3 contains 15 residues. The CDR3 sequence is CASYVGGYSNQPQHF. The CDR3 coding sequence is TGTGCCAGCTATGTCGGGGGATATAGCAATCAGCCCCAGCATTTT.

The gene calls are TRBV27 and TRBJ1-2; no clear D. The CDR3 is 13 amino acids. Germline V gene sequence: CDR1 MNHEY, CDR2 SMNVEV (reference sequence). V dropped 6 bases and J dropped 0 bases, with 8 bases sitting between them. Written as DNA, the CDR3 is TGTGCCAGCAGCCCCCAAACTAACTATGGCTACACCTTC. Its translation is CASSPQTNYGYTF.

J is TRBJ2-7 and V is TRBV18; D possibly uses TRBD1 or TRBD2 (7 bases each). From germline, CDR1 is KGHSH and CDR2 LQKENI. There are 14 residues in the CDR3. Trimming took 2 bases from V and 3 from J, leaving 11 bases between them. CDR3 sequence reads: CASSPARGGYEQYF. CDR3 in DNA: TGTGCCAGCTCACCAGCCAGGGGGGGCTACGAGCAGTACTTC.

The chain links TRBV5-1 to TRBJ1-4, with 8 positions matching TRBD1. The germline V gene encodes CDR1 SGHRS and CDR2 YFSETQ. V shed 2 bases and J 4 bases; nucleotides not matched to a gene: 4. The CDR3 spans 15 residues. The DNA of the CDR3 is TGCGCCAGCAGCTTAGGACAGGGATTTAATGAAAAACTGTTTTTT. Translation: CASSLGQGFNEKLFF.

This clone came up once. The gene calls are TRBV27 and TRBJ2-7; possibly TRBD1 or TRBD2 for D (6 bases each). Looked up from germline, CDR1 is MNHEY and CDR2 is SMNVEV (reference sequence). This CDR3 region has 17 residues. Trimming removed 4 bases from V and 1 base from J, with 20 bases in between. The CDR3 here is CASSSGLGRGVSYEQYF. CDR3 coding DNA: TGTGCCAGCAGTTCCGGACTCGGAAGGGGGGTATCCTACGAGCAGTACTTC.

This clone is a singleton in its sample. This chain connects TRBV9 to TRBJ2-6; D perhaps matches TRBD1 (6 bases). This CDR3 comprises 16 residues. Trimming stripped 2 bases from V and 5 bases from J, with 14 bases between. The germline V gene has CDR1 SGDLS and CDR2 YYNGEE. The CDR3 reads CASSVGAGVRANVLTF. The DNA for the CDR3 is TGTGCCAGCAGCGTGGGAGCAGGGGTCAGGGCCAACGTCCTGACTTTC.

The chain links TRBV30 to TRBJ2-7, with TRBD2 identical over 8 bases. From germline, CDR1 is GTSNPN and CDR2 SVGIG (reference sequence). V shed 2 bases, J shed 6 bases, and the junction held 12 bases outside the gene matches. The CDR3 is 15 amino acids. The CDR3 sequence is CAWSPGLDSLREQYF. The CDR3 bases are TGTGCCTGGAGTCCGGGACTAGATTCCTTACGCGAGCAGTACTTC.

To note about this clone: Other DNA sequences in the sample encode the same CDR3. This rearrangement joins TRBV5-1 to TRBJ2-3; D is undetermined. The CDR3 runs to 14 residues. V was cut by 0 bases and J by 0 bases, with 5 bases left in between. The germline CDR1 and CDR2 sequences are SGHRS and YFSETQ. The CDR3 sequence: CASSLDLSTDTQYF. Written as DNA, the CDR3 is TGCGCCAGCAGCTTGGACCTCAGCACAGATACGCAGTATTTT. Using reference TRBV5-1 and TRBJ2-3 for the parts outside the CDR3, the full variable domain is KAGVTQTPRYLIKTRGQQVTLSCSPISGHRSVSWYQQTPGQGLQFLFEYFSETQRNKGNFPGRFSGRQFSNSRSEMNVSTLELGDSALYLCASSLDLSTDTQYFGPGTRLTVL.

V gene TRBV6-6 combines with J gene TRBJ1-1; 9 nucleotides agree with TRBD1. Germline values: CDR1 MNHNY, CDR2 SVGAGI (reference sequence). The V segment lost 3 bases and the J segment 5 bases; nucleotides outside the gene matches: 7. CDR3 length: 15 residues. The CDR3: CASSYGGQGWTEAFF. CDR3 bases: TGTGCCAGCAGTTATGGGGGACAGGGTTGGACTGAAGCTTTCTTT.

As regards this clone: Other DNA sequences of this sample code for an identical CDR3. V and J are TRBV6-5 and TRBJ2-2; TRBD2 is a possible D gene (6 bases). Germline V gene data show CDR1 as MNHEY and CDR2 as SVGAGI. V was clipped by 0 bases and J by 2 bases, with 7 bases between them. The CDR3 is 15 amino acids. The CDR3 reads CASSYSGLNTGELFF. The CDR3 DNA sequence: TGTGCCAGCAGTTACTCGGGACTTAACACCGGGGAGCTGTTTTTT.

This chain connects TRBV5-1 to TRBJ2-3; D not resolved. Germline V gene lookup returns CDR1 SGHRS and CDR2 YFSETQ. The CDR3 consists of 13 residues. The V end lost 0 bases, the J end lost 6 bases, and 8 bases lay between the germline ends. CDR3 nucleotides: TGCGCCAGCAGCTTGGTTTTTCTGGATACGCAGTATTTT. The encoded protein is CASSLVFLDTQYF.

In the case of this clone: The sample has other DNA sequences that encode this CDR3 too. J is TRBJ2-1 and V is TRBV6-1, with 7 bases identical to TRBD2. Germline V gives CDR1 MNHNS, CDR2 SASEGT. The CDR3 sequence is 15 residues long. The junction had 2 bases not matched to a gene; V was cut back by 2 bases and J by 1 base. The CDR3 nucleotides read TGTGCCAGCAGTGAACGGCGGGGGTCCTACAATGAGCAGTTCTTC. It is translated as CASSERRGSYNEQFF.

The chain combines TRBV10-3 with TRBJ2-5; 8 nucleotides align to TRBD1. The CDR3 has 15 residues. Germline-derived CDR1 and CDR2 are ENHRY and SYGVKD. V gave up 2 bases and J gave up 5 bases; unmatched junction bases: 7. The CDR3 DNA reads as TGTGCCATCAGTGAGAATGCAGGGGGCGCGGAGACCCAGTACTTC. This sequence encodes CAISENAGGAETQYF.

This clone was seen only once. The CDR3, as DNA: TGTGCCAGCAGCACGGGGCCCCTTAACTATGGCTACACCTTC. This encodes CASSTGPLNYGYTF. The genes are TRBV11-2 and TRBJ1-2, with D possibly being TRBD1 (5 bases). The germline CDR1 and CDR2 sequences are SGHAT and FQNNGV. The CDR3 spans 14 residues. Trimming removed 5 bases at V and 1 base at J, with 11 bases between.

The chain carries TRBV27 and TRBJ1-5, with 8 bases matching TRBD1. Per germline, CDR1 MNHEY and CDR2 SMNVEV (reference sequence). The trim removed 5 bases at V and 4 bases at J, leaving 4 bases unmatched. The CDR3 sequence is 14 residues long. The CDR3 DNA sequence: TGTGCCAGCAGTAGGGACAGGTTTAATCAGCCCCAGCATTTT. It is translated as CASSRDRFNQPQHF.

On this clone: At the DNA level, this CDR3 is encoded by other sequences in the same sample as well. The chain links TRBV7-9 to TRBJ2-5; D unresolved. Germline loops: CDR1 SEHNR, CDR2 FQNEAQ (reference sequence). V was cut by 4 bases and J by 2 bases, with 2 bases left in between. The CDR3 sequence is 11 residues long. CDR3 DNA sequence: TGTGCCAGCAGCTCTCAAGAGACCCAGTACTTC. Its translation is CASSSQETQYF.

The rearrangement links TRBV5-1 to TRBJ2-3; 14 nucleotides align to TRBD2. V shed 4 bases, J shed 0 bases, and the junction held 7 bases outside the gene matches. This CDR3 has 18 residues. Looked up from germline, CDR1 is SGHRS and CDR2 is YFSETQ. CDR3 amino acids: CASSPRTSGRTSTDTQYF. CDR3 sequence (DNA): TGCGCCAGCAGCCCAAGGACTAGCGGGAGGACGAGCACAGATACGCAGTATTTT.

The J gene is TRBJ2-2, the V gene TRBV10-3, with D possibly TRBD1 on 6 matching bases. The CDR3 has 14 residues. Trimming pared 8 bases from V and 7 bases from J, leaving 17 bases between. Germline CDR1 ENHRY, CDR2 SYGVKD. In DNA form, the CDR3 reads TGTGCCATCGGGGAATCAGGGGTCGACGGGGAGCTGTTTTTT. As protein: CAIGESGVDGELFF.

The chain links TRBV4-3 to TRBJ2-2; no reliable D call. The CDR3 spans 14 residues. Per the germline V gene, CDR1 is LGHNA and CDR2 is YSLEER. V lost 0 bases, J lost 0 bases, and 2 bases lay in between. CDR3 loop: CASSQDPNTGELFF. In nucleotides, the CDR3 is TGCGCCAGCAGCCAAGATCCGAACACCGGGGAGCTGTTTTTT.

The CDR3 loop is CASSVVGGTNSPLHF. The CDR3 DNA is TGTGCCAGCAGCGTAGTGGGGGGCACCAATTCACCCCTCCACTTT. V gene TRBV9 combines with J gene TRBJ1-6; D is possibly TRBD1 (6 bases). The germline V gene has CDR1 SGDLS and CDR2 YYNGEE. With 0 bases removed from V and 7 bases from J, the gap between germline ends came to 11 bases. The CDR3 has 15 amino acids.

The rearrangement uses TRBV6-5 and TRBJ2-7; TRBD1 matches at 9 bases. The CDR3 spans 14 residues. J was trimmed by 3 bases and V by 6 bases; bases with no gene match: 6. Germline CDR1 is MNHEY and CDR2 is SVGAGI. CDR3 protein: CASSLGQGLYEQYF. In DNA form, the CDR3 reads TGTGCCAGCAGCCTGGGACAGGGACTCTACGAGCAGTACTTC.

The V and J genes are TRBV6-5 and TRBJ2-7, with D maybe TRBD1 (5 bases). Germline values: CDR1 MNHEY, CDR2 SVGAGI. V dropped 5 bases and J dropped 9 bases, with 11 bases sitting between them. This CDR3 has 11 residues. The CDR3 nucleotides are TGTGCCAGCAGTCAGAACAGGATGCAGTACTTC. It codes for CASSQNRMQYF.